This TCR beta chain was profiled in a study of shared clonotypes between healthy human individuals. Study details: A donor's plate count was three for CD4 naive and three for CD4 memory; CD8 naive had two and CD8 memory one. General study results and limits: Sampling covered blood only; tissue repertoires likely differ.

The CDR3 sequence is 17 residues long. CDR1 and CDR2 (germline): MDHEN, SYDVKM. At deep level, the assay was performed. Profiled with immunoSEQ multiplex PCR; TCRdb holds only in-frame clones, not every one. The table includes about 2.4 million clones, under 95% detected once. Into CD45RA+ naive and CD45RA-negative memory subsets, the CD4+ cells were split. This clone was recorded once. Its antigen is unknown. The germline gene is not matched at one end of the junction; a read error may be the cause. This chain connects TRBV28 to TRBJ1-5; D may be TRBD1 (5 bases). Sequencing was done on a sample of naive CD4+ T cells from PBMCs. The subset was: CD45RA+ positively selected. The TCR originated in a man between 18 and 29 years old in good health. Some clones in this sample may be carry-over from other donors' samples. The CDR3 loop is CVSTSTWDGHSNQPQHF. CDR3 nucleotides: TGTGTCAGCACCTCAACCTGGGACGGACATAGCAATCAGCCCCAGCATTTT.